What follows are 20 T cell receptor beta chains derived from one specimen sequenced in a study of blood T cell repertoires in COVID-19. Produced via immunoSEQ multiplex PCR; TCRdb's table is partial and in-frame only. In the table there are around 300,000 clones, over 75% of which are singletons. The sample taken for sequencing was peripheral blood. The receptors derive from a woman aged 70-85 years with acute or convalescent COVID-19.

V usage is TRBV11-2 and J usage is TRBJ1-1; the D gene is possibly TRBD1 (5 bases). The CDR3 totals 14 residues. Germline V gives CDR1 SGHAT, CDR2 FQNNGV. V lost 6 bases, J lost 5 bases, and 16 bases lay in between. The chain's CDR3 is CASSPLGLGTEAFF. DNA of the CDR3: TGTGCCAGCAGTCCTTTGGGGCTGGGAACTGAAGCTTTCTTT.

The rearrangement links TRBV18 to TRBJ2-7, with 9 bases matching TRBD1. V lost 3 bases, J lost 7 bases, and 10 bases stayed unmatched. The CDR3 spans 15 residues. Germline-derived CDR1 and CDR2 are KGHSH and LQKENI. The CDR3 sequence: CASSPGDRASGEQYF. CDR3 in DNA: TGTGCCAGCTCACCGGGGGACAGGGCCTCTGGGGAGCAGTACTTC.

The V call is TRBV5-4, the J call TRBJ1-6; D not certain. V was cut by 2 bases and J by 9 bases, with 15 bases left in between. From germline, CDR1 is SGHNT and CDR2 YYREEE (reference sequence). The CDR3 length is 15 residues. DNA for the CDR3: TGTGCCAGCAGCTTTGAGGCCGCCGACTTTTCACCCCTCCACTTT. Translating it yields CASSFEAADFSPLHF.

The chain is built from TRBV13 and TRBJ2-7; 7 bases match TRBD1. The germline gives CDR1 PRHDT, CDR2 FYEKMQ (reference sequence). CDR3 length: 14 amino acids. J was trimmed by 5 bases and V by 5 bases; bases with no gene match: 9. CDR3 protein: CASSAWGQRDEQYF. The CDR3 DNA follows: TGTGCCAGCAGCGCCTGGGGACAGCGCGACGAGCAGTACTTC.

The chain employs TRBV7-2 and TRBJ2-3, with D maybe TRBD2 (5 bases). Trimming took off 0 bases at V and 1 base at J, with 17 bases between the two ends. Per the germline V gene, CDR1 is SGHTA and CDR2 is FQGNSA. CDR3 length: 18 amino acids. The CDR3, as DNA: TGTGCCAGCAGCTTAGCCGGTGCTAGCATGGTCCGCACAGATACGCAGTATTTT. It specifies CASSLAGASMVRTDTQYF. Full variable domain (missing parts from reference TRBV7-2 and TRBJ2-3): GAGVSQSPSNKVTEKGKDVELRCDPISGHTALYWYRQSLGQGLEFLIYFQGNSAPDKSGLPSDRFSAERTGGSVSTLTIQRTQQEDSAVYLCASSLAGASMVRTDTQYFGPGTRLTVL.

A single count supports this clone. The chain links TRBV5-5 to TRBJ1-1; tentative D call: TRBD1 (5 bases). This CDR3 comprises 16 residues. Germline V gene sequence: CDR1 SGHKS, CDR2 YYEKEE (reference sequence). Trimming cost V 1 base and J 5 bases, with 18 bases left between them. Here the CDR3 DNA reads TGTGCCAGCAGCTTGAGTGGGGGGAGTGGGGATACTGAAGCTTTCTTT. It codes for CASSLSGGSGDTEAFF.

The rearrangement uses TRBV30 and TRBJ1-6, with TRBD1 as a possible D gene (5 bases). The CDR3 is 18 amino acids. Germline V gene lookup returns CDR1 GTSNPN and CDR2 SVGIG (reference sequence). Trimming left V 1 base short and J 4 bases short, with 20 bases between. In DNA form, the CDR3 reads TGTGCCTGGAGTGGAACCGGGACTTCTAAGCGGTATAATTCACCCCTCCACTTT. This encodes CAWSGTGTSKRYNSPLHF.

This sequence joins TRBV4-1 and TRBJ1-1, with D possibly matching TRBD1 (5 bases). This CDR3 contains 13 residues. Germline V gene data show CDR1 as MGHRA and CDR2 as YSYEKL. Trimming shortened V by 4 bases and J by 6 bases, and 12 bases separated the two germline ends. The CDR3 sequence is CASSRQIEAEAFF. CDR3 sequence (DNA): TGCGCCAGCAGCCGACAGATCGAGGCTGAAGCTTTCTTT.

The J gene is TRBJ2-7, the V gene TRBV6-5; 13 bases are shared with TRBD2. The CDR3 spans 16 residues. Germline assignment: CDR1 MNHEY and CDR2 SVGAGI. V shed 6 bases and J 2 bases; nucleotides not matched to a gene: 7. The CDR3 region is CASSYTGTSGTYEQYF. CDR3 coding DNA: TGTGCCAGCAGCTACACCGGGACTAGCGGGACCTACGAGCAGTACTTC.

The V call is TRBV11-2, the J call TRBJ1-5; no clear D gene. Germline lookup yields CDR1 SGHAT and CDR2 FQNNGV. The CDR3 is 13 residues long. Trimming left V 5 bases short and J 6 bases short, with 11 bases between. CDR3 region: CASSPDGVQPQHF. CDR3 in DNA: TGTGCCAGCAGCCCGGACGGGGTTCAGCCCCAGCATTTT.

This clone occurred once. Distinct nucleotide sequences in the sample also encode this CDR3. V is TRBV21-1 and J is TRBJ1-2; the D call TRBD1 from the table was never checked on the DNA. TRBV21-1 is a documented pseudogene. This CDR3 is built from 13 residues. The DNA of the CDR3 is TGTGCCAGCTCGGCCTTGACAGGGAATGGCTACACCTTC. This gives the protein CASSALTGNGYTF.

The chain joins TRBV6-4 to TRBJ2-3; TRBD2 is a possible D gene (6 bases). CDR3 length: 16 amino acids. Trimming removed 0 bases at V and 1 base at J, with 11 bases between. The germline V gene encodes CDR1 MRHNA and CDR2 SNTAGT. The CDR3 DNA is TGTGCCAGCAGTGACTCAGGAGGGGATGGCACAGATACGCAGTATTTT. Protein sequence: CASSDSGGDGTDTQYF.

The genes are TRBV4-1 and TRBJ2-3, with D possibly being TRBD1 (6 bases). The CDR3 runs 14 residues. With 6 bases removed from V and 6 bases from J, the gap between germline ends came to 16 bases. Per the germline V gene, CDR1 is MGHRA and CDR2 is YSYEKL. Here the CDR3 DNA reads TGCGCCAGCAGGGAGGTCAGGGGAGACGATACGCAGTATTTT. Its protein product is CASREVRGDDTQYF.

The rearrangement links TRBV2 to TRBJ2-1; 9 nucleotides match TRBD1. The V gene's germline CDR1 is SNHLY and CDR2 FYNNEI. Trimming removed 7 bases from V and 6 bases from J; junction bases left unmatched: 13. The CDR3 covers 16 residues. The CDR3 coding sequence is TGTGCCAGCACCCCTCTCTCGGGACAGGGTGGCAATGAGCAGTTCTTC. Residues: CASTPLSGQGGNEQFF. The complete variable domain, with remaining parts taken from reference TRBV2 and TRBJ2-1, reads EPEVTQTPSHQVTQMGQEVILRCVPISNHLYFYWYRQILGQKVEFLVSFYNNEISEKSEIFDDQFSVERPDGSNFTLKIRSTKLEDSAMYFCASTPLSGQGGNEQFFGPGTRLTVL.

This clone has a handful of counts. The chain links TRBV6-1 to TRBJ2-7; TRBD1 is a possible D gene (6 bases). Germline CDR1 reads MNHNS; CDR2 reads SASEGT. The CDR3 sequence is 13 residues long. V lost 3 bases, J lost 4 bases, and 10 bases lay in between. CDR3 nucleotides: TGTGCCAGCAGTGATGGACAGCTTTACGAGCAGTACTTC. Translation: CASSDGQLYEQYF.

This chain joins TRBV12-3 or TRBV12-4 and TRBJ1-2; D might be TRBD1 (6 bases). V shed 5 bases and J shed 1 base, with 8 bases lying between them. This CDR3 comprises 13 residues. The CDR3 DNA reads as TGTGCCAGCAGTCCAGGGGTTAACTATGGCTACACCTTC. It codes for CASSPGVNYGYTF.

Ten or more counts support this clone. J is TRBJ1-5 and V is TRBV4-1; 8 nucleotides line up with TRBD1. The germline CDR1 and CDR2 sequences are MGHRA and YSYEKL. This CDR3 contains 16 residues. The V segment lost 4 bases and the J segment 2 bases; nucleotides outside the gene matches: 7. The CDR3 DNA is TGCGCCAGCAGCCCGCCAGACAGGGGTGGCAATCAGCCCCAGCATTTT. Its translation is CASSPPDRGGNQPQHF.

The rearrangement joins TRBV4-1 to TRBJ1-2; D ambiguous. The CDR3 sequence is 15 residues long. V was trimmed by 1 base and J by 0 bases, leaving 9 bases between them. Germline V gene lookup returns CDR1 MGHRA and CDR2 YSYEKL. The CDR3 sequence: CASSQGPRANYGYTF. The CDR3 coding sequence is TGCGCCAGCAGCCAAGGTCCCCGAGCTAACTATGGCTACACCTTC.

The V gene is TRBV2, the J gene TRBJ1-2; TRBD1 matches at 7 bases. Germline V gene sequence: CDR1 SNHLY, CDR2 FYNNEI. This CDR3 has 16 residues. Trimming removed 0 bases from V and 3 bases from J; junction bases left unmatched: 7. The CDR3, as DNA: TGTGCCAGCAGTGAAGCATTGAGGGGGCTCGACTATGGCTACACCTTC. Encoded protein: CASSEALRGLDYGYTF. The whole variable domain, remainder taken from reference TRBV2 and TRBJ1-2, is EPEVTQTPSHQVTQMGQEVILRCVPISNHLYFYWYRQILGQKVEFLVSFYNNEISEKSEIFDDQFSVERPDGSNFTLKIRSTKLEDSAMYFCASSEALRGLDYGYTFGSGTRLTVV.

DNA of the CDR3: TGTGCCAGCAGCGTGGGGTTTGGGGGAGGAGAGACCCAGTACTTC. Translation gives CASSVGFGGGETQYF. The rearrangement uses TRBV9 and TRBJ2-5; perhaps TRBD2 as D (6 bases). The CDR3 runs to 15 residues. Trimming removed 2 bases from V and 4 bases from J, with 15 bases in between. Germline V CDR1 and CDR2: SGDLS, YYNGEE.